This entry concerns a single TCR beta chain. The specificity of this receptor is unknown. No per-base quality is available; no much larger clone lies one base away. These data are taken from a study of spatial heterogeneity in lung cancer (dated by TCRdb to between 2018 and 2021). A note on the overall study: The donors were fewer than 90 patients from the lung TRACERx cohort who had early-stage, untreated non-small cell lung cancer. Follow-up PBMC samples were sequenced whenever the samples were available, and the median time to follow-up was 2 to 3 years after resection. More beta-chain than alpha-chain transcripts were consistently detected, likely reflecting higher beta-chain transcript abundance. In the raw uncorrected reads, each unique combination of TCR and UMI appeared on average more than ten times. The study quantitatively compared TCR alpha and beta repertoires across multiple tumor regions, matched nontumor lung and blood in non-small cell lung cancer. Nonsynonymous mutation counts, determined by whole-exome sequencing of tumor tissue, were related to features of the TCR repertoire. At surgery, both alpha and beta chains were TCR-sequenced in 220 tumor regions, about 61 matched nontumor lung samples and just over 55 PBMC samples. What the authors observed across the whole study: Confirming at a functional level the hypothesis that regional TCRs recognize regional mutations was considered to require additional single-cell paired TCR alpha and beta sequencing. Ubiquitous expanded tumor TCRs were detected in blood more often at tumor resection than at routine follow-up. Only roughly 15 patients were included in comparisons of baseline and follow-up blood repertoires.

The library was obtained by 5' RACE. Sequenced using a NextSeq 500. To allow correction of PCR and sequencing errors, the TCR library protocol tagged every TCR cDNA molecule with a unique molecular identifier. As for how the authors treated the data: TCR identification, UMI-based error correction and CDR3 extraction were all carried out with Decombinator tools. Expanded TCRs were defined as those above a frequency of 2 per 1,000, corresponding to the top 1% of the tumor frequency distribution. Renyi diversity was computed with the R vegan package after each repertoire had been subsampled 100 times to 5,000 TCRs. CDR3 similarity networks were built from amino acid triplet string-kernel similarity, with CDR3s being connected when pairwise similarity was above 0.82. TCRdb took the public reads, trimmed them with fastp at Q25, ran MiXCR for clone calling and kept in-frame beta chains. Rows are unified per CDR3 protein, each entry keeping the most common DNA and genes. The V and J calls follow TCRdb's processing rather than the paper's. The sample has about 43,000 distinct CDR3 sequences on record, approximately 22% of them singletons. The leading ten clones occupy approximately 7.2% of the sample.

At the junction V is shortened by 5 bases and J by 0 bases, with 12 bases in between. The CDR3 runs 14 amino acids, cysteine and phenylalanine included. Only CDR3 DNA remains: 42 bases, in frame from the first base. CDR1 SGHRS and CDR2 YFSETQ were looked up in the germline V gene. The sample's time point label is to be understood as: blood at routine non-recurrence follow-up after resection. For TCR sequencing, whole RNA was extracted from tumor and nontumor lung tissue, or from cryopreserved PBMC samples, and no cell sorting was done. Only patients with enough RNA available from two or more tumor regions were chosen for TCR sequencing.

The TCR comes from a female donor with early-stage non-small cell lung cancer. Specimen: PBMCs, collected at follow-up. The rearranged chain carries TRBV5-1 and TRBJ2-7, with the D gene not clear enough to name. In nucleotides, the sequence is TGCGCCAGCAGGGCCCAGACTGCCTCCTACGAGCAGTACTTC. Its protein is CASRAQTASYEQYF. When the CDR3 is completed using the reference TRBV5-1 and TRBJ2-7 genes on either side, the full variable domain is KAGVTQTPRYLIKTRGQQVTLSCSPISGHRSVSWYQQTPGQGLQFLFEYFSETQRNKGNFPGRFSGRQFSNSRSEMNVSTLELGDSALYLCASRAQTASYEQYFGPGTRLTVT.